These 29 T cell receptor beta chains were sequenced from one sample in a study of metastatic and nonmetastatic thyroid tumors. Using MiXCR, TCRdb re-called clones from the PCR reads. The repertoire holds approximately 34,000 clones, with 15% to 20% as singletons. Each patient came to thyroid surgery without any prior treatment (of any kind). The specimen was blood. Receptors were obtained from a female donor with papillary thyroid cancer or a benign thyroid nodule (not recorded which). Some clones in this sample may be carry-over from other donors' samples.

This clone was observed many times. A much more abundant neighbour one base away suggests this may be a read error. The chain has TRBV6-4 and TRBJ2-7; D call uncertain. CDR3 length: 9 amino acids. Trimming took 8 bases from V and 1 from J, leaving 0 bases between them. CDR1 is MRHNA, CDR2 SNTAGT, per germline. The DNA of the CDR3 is TGTGCCAGCTCCTACGAGCAGTACTTC. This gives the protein CASSYEQYF.

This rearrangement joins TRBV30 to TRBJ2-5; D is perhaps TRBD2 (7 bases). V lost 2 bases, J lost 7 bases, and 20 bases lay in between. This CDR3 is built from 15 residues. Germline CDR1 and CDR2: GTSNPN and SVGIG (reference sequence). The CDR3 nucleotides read TGTGCCTGGAGTTCCAGTTCGGGGGCGGGGGCGACCCAGTACTTC. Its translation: CAWSSSSGAGATQYF.

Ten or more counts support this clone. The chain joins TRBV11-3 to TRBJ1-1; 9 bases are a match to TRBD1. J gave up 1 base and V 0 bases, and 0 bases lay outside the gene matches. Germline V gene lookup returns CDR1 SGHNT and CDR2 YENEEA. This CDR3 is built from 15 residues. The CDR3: CASSLEDRGNTEAFF. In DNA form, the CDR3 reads TGTGCCAGCAGCTTAGAGGACAGGGGGAACACTGAAGCTTTCTTT. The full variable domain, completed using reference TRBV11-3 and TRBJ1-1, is EAGVVQSPRYKIIEKKQPVAFWCNPISGHNTLYWYLQNLGQGPELLIRYENEEAVDDSQLPKDRFSAERLKGVDSTLKIQPAELGDSAVYLCASSLEDRGNTEAFFGQGTRLTVV.

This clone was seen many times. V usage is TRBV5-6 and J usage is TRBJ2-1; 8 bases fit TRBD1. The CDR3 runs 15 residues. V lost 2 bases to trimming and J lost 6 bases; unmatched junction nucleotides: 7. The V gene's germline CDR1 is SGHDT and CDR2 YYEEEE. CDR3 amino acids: CASSFSGQASNEQFF. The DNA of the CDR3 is TGTGCCAGCAGCTTCTCGGGACAGGCAAGCAATGAGCAGTTCTTC.

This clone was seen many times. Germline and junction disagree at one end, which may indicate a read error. CDR3 in amino acids: CSASGVRLDF. In DNA form, the CDR3 reads TGCAGTGCTAGTGGAGTTCGGTTGGACTTC. The gene calls are TRBV20-1 and TRBJ2-7; D gene ambiguous. Germline assignment: CDR1 DFQATT and CDR2 SNEGSKA (reference sequence). This CDR3 has 10 amino acids.

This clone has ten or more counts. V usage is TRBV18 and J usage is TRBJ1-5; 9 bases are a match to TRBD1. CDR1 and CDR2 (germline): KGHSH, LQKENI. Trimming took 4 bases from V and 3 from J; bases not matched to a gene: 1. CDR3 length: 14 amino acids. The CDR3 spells CASSRTGVNQPQHF. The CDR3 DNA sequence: TGTGCCAGCTCACGGACAGGGGTCAATCAGCCCCAGCATTTT. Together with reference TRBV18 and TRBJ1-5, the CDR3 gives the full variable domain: NAGVMQNPRHLVRRRGQEARLRCSPMKGHSHVYWYRQLPEEGLKFMVYLQKENIIDESGMPKERFSAEFPKEGPSILRIQQVVRGDSAAYFCASSRTGVNQPQHFGDGTRLSIL.

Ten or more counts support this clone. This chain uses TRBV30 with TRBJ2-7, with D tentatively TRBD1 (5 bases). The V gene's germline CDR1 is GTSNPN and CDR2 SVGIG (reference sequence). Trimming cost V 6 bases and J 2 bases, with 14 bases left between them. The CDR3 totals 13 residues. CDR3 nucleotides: TGTGCCTGCTTGCAGGGAAATACCTACGAGCAGTACTTC. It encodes CACLQGNTYEQYF.

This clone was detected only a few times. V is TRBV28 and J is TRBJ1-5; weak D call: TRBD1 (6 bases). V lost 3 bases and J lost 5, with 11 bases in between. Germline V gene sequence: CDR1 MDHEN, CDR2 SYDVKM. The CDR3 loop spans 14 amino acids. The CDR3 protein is CASSFSGVDQPQHF. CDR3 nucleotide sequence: TGTGCCAGCAGTTTTTCAGGGGTGGATCAGCCCCAGCATTTT.

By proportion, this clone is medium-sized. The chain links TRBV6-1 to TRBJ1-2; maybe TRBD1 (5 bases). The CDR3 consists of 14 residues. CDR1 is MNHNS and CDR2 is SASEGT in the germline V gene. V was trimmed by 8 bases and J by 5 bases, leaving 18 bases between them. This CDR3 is CASYRGTGGYGYTF. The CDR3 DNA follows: TGTGCCAGCTATAGAGGGACGGGTGGGTATGGCTACACCTTC.

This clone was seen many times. CDR3 in amino acids: CASSVTGGARTDTQYF. As DNA, the CDR3 is TGTGCCAGCAGCGTAACAGGGGGCGCGAGGACAGATACGCAGTATTTT. The rearrangement joins TRBV9 to TRBJ2-3; 9 bases fit TRBD1. Germline V gives CDR1 SGDLS, CDR2 YYNGEE. This CDR3 contains 16 residues. Trimming cost V 1 base and J 3 bases; bases outside gene matches: 6.

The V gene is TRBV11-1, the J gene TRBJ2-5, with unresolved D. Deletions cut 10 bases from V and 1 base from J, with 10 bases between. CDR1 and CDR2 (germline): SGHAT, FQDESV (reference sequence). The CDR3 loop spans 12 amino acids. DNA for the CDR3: TGTGCCATCTGCCTCAGCCAAGAGACCCAGTACTTC. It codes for CAICLSQETQYF.

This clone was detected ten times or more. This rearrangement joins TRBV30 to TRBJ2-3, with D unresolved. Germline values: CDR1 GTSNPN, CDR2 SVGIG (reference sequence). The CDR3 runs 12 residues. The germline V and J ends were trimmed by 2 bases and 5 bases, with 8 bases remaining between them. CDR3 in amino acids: CAWSYMGDTQYF. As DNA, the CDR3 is TGTGCCTGGAGTTATATGGGAGATACGCAGTATTTT.

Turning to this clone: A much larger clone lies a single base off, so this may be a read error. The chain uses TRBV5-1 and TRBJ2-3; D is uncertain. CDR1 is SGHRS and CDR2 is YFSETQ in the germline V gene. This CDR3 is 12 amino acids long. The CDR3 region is CASSPNTDKQYF. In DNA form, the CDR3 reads TGCGCCAGCAGCCCTAACACAGATAAGCAGTATTTT.

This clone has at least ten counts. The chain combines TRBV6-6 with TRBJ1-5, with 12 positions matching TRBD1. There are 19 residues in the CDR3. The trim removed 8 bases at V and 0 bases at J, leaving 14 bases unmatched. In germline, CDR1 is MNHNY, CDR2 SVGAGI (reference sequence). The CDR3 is CASESGGDRGRYSNQPQHF. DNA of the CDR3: TGTGCCAGCGAGAGTGGGGGGGACAGGGGGCGATATAGCAATCAGCCCCAGCATTTT.

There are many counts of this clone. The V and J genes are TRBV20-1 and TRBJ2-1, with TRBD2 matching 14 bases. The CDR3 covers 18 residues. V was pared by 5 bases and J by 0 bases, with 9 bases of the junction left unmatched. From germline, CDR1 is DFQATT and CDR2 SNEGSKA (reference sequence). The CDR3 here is CSAPPGLAGVFSYNEQFF. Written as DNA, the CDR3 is TGCAGTGCTCCCCCGGGACTAGCGGGGGTTTTCTCCTACAATGAGCAGTTCTTC.

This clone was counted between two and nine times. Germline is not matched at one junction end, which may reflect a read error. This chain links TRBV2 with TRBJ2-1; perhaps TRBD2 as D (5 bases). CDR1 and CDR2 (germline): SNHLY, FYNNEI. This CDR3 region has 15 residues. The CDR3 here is CASRKGLASYNEQLF. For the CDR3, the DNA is TGTGCCAGCAGGAAAGGACTGGCATCCTACAATGAGCAGCTCTTC.

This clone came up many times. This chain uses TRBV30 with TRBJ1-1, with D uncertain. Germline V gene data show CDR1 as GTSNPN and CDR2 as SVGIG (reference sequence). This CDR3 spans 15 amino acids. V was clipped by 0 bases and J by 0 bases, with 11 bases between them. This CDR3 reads CAWSVLEGLNTEAFF. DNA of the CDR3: TGTGCCTGGAGTGTACTCGAGGGATTGAACACTGAAGCTTTCTTT.

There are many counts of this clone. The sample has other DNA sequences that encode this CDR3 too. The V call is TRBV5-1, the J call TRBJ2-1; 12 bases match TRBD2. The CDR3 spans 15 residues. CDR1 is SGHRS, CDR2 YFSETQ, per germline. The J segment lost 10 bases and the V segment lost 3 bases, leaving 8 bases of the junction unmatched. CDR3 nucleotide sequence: TGCGCCAGCAGCTCCCGACTAGCGGGAGCCAGCGAGCAGTTCTTC. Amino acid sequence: CASSSRLAGASEQFF.

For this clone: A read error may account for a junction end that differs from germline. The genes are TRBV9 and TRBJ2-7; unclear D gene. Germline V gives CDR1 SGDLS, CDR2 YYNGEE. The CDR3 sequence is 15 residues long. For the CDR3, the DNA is TGTGCCAGCAGCGCCGAAGTTGGCCTCTCCCACGAGCAGTACTTC. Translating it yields CASSAEVGLSHEQYF.

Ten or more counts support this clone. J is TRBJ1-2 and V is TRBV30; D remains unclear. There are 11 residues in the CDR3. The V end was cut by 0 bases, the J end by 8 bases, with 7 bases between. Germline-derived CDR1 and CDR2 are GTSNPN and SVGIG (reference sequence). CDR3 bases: TGTGCCTGGAGTGTCGTCGAGGGCTACACCTTC. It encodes CAWSVVEGYTF.

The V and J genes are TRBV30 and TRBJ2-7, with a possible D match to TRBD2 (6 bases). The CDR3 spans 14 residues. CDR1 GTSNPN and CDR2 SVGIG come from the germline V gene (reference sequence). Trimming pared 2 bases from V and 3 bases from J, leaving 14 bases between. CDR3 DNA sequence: TGTGCCTGGAGTTTCCCAGCGGGTCACTACGAGCAGTACTTC. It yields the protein CAWSFPAGHYEQYF.

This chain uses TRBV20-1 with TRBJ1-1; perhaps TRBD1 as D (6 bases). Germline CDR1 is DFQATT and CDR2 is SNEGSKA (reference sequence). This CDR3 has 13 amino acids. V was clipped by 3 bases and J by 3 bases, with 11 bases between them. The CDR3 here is CSARDGGDTEAFF. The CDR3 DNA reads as TGCAGTGCTAGGGATGGGGGCGACACTGAAGCTTTCTTT.

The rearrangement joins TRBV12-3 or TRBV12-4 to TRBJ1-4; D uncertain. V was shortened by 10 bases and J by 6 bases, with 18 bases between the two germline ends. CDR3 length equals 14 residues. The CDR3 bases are TGTGCCATTAGTGGGGATGAGGCCTATGAAAAACTGTTTTTT. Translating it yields CAISGDEAYEKLFF.

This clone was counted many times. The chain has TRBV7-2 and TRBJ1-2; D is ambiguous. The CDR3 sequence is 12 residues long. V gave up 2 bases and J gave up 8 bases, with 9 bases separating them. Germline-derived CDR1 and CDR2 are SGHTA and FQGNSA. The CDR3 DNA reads TGTGCCAGCAGCTTAATTCTGGAAGGCTACACCTTC. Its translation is CASSLILEGYTF.

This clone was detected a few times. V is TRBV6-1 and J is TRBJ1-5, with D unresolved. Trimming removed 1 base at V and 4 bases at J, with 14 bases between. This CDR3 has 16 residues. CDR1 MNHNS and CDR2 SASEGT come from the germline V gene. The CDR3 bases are TGTGCCAGCAGTGAAGGCGTGGGGAGGGAGAATCAGCCCCAGCATTTT. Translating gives CASSEGVGRENQPQHF.

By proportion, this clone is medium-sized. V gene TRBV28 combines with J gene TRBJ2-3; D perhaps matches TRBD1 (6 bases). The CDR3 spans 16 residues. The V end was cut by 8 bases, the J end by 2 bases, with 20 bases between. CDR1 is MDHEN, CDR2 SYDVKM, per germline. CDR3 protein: CASSRWGQENTDTQYF. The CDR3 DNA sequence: TGTGCCAGCTCCCGATGGGGGCAGGAGAACACAGATACGCAGTATTTT.

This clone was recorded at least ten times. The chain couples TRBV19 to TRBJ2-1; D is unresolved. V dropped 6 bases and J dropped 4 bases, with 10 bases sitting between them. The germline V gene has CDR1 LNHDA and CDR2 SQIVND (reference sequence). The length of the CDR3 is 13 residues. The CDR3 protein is CASRFLGYNEQFF. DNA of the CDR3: TGTGCCAGTAGGTTTCTGGGATACAATGAGCAGTTCTTC. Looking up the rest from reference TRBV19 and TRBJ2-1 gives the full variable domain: DGGITQSPKYLFRKEGQNVTLSCEQNLNHDAMYWYRQDPGQGLRLIYYSQIVNDFQKGDIAEGYSVSREKKESFPLTVTSAQKNPTAFYLCASRFLGYNEQFFGPGTRLTVL.

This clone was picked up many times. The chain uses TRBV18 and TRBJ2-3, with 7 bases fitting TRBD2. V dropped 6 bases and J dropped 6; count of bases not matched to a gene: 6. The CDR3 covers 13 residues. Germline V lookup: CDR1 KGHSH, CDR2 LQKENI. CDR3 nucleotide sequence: TGTGCCAGCTCCCCGGGGGAGGGGGATACGCAGTATTTT. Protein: CASSPGEGDTQYF.

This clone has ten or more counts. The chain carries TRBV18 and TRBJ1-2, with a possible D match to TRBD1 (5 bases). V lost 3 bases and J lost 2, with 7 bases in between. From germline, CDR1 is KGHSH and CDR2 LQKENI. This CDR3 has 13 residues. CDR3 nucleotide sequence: TGTGCCAGCTCACCCAGACAGAACTATGGCTACACCTTC. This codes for CASSPRQNYGYTF.